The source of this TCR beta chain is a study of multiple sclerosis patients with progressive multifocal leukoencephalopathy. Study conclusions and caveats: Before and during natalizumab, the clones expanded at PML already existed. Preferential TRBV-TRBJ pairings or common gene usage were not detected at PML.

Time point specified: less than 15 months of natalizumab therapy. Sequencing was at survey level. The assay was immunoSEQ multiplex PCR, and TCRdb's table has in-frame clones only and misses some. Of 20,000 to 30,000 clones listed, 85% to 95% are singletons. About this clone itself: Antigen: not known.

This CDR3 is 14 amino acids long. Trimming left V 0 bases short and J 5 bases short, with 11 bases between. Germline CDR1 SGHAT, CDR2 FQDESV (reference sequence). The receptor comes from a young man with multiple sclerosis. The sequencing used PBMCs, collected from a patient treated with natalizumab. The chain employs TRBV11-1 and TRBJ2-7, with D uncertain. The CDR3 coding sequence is TGTGCCAGCAGCTTAGCCGGACGCCCCAACGAGCAGTACTTC. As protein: CASSLAGRPNEQYF.